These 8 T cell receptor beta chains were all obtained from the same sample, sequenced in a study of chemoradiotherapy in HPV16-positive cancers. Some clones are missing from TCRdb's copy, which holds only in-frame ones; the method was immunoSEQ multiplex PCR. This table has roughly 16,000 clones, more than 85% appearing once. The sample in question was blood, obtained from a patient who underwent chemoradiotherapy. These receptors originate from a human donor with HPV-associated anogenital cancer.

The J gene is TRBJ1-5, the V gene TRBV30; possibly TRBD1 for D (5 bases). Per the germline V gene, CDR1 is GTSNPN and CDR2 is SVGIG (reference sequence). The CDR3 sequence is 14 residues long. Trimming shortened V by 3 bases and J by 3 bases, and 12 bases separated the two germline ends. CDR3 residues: CAWRGEASNQPQHF. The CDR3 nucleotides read TGTGCCTGGAGGGGGGAAGCTTCCAATCAGCCCCAGCATTTT.

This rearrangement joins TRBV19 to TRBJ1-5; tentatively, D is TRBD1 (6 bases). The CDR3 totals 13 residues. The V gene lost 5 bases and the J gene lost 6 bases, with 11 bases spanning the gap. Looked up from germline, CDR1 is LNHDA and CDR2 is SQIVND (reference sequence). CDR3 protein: CASSQKGGQPQHF. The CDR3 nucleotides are TGTGCCAGTAGTCAGAAAGGGGGTCAGCCCCAGCATTTT.

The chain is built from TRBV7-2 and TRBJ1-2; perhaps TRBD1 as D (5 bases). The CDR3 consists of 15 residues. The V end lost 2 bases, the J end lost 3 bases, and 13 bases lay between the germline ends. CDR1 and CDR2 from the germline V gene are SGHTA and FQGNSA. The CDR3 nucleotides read TGTGCCAGCAGCTTAAGGCCGGGGGATCACTATGGCTACACCTTC. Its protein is CASSLRPGDHYGYTF.

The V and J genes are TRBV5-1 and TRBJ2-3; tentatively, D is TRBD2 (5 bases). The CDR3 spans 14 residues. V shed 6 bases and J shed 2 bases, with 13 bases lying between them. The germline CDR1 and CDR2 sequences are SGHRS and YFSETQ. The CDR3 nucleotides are TGCGCCAGCAACGTCGCGCTAGCCACAGATACGCAGTATTTT. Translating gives CASNVALATDTQYF.

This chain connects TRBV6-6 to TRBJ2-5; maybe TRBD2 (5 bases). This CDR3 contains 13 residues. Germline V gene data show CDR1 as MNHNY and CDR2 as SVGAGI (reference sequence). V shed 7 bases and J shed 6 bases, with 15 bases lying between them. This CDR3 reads CASIVGSGKTQYF. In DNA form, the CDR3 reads TGTGCCAGCATAGTGGGGAGTGGAAAGACCCAGTACTTC.

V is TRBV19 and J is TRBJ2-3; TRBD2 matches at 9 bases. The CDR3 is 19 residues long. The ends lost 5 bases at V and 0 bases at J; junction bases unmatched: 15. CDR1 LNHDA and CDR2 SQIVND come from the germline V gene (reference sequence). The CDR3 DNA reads TGTGCCAGTAGTGTTAGTTCCCAGCGGGGGGCCTCTAGCACAGATACGCAGTATTTT. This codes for CASSVSSQRGASSTDTQYF.

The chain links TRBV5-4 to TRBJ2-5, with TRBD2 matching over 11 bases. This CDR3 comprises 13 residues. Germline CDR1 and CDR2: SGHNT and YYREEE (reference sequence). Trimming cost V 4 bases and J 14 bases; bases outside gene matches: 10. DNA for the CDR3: TGTGCCAGCAGCCCAGACCTTAGCGGGGGGGATTACTTC. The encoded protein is CASSPDLSGGDYF.

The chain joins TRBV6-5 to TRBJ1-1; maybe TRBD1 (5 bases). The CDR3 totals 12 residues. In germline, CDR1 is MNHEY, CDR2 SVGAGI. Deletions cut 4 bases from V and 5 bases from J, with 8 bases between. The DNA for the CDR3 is TGTGCCAGCAGTTTTCAGGGTACTGAAGCTTTCTTT. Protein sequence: CASSFQGTEAFF.